Given below is one T cell receptor (beta chain) in context. TCRdb's copy holds only in-frame clones and misses some; the assay was immunoSEQ multiplex PCR. The table has 60,000 or so clones, over 90% seen once. These data belong to a study of T cell changes during pregnancy in multiple sclerosis. Germline CDR1 reads MNHNS; CDR2 reads SASEGT. The CDR3 consists of 15 residues. The J segment lost 3 bases and the V segment lost 6 bases, leaving 9 bases of the junction unmatched. The sequence derives from a female donor with multiple sclerosis, enrolled in a pregnancy study. V is TRBV6-1 and J is TRBJ1-1, with 8 bases aligning to TRBD1. This specimen consisted of peripheral blood, obtained in the first trimester of pregnancy. The CDR3 reads CASRGDTGGHTEAFF. CDR3 sequence (DNA): TGTGCCAGCAGGGGGGACACAGGGGGTCACACTGAAGCTTTCTTT.